This T cell receptor (beta chain) came from a study of cytomegalovirus exposure and HLA in healthy donors. As for the study in general: Among the approximately 400 donors who were genotyped, roughly 85% fell in the genetic ancestry cluster that is associated with self-reported Caucasian donors. Whole-study results and caveats: Diagnosis of cytomegalovirus status made by the classifier reportedly showed high specificity and sensitivity. Confirmation in vitro established that a few CMV-associated chains were specific for CMV antigens.

CDR3 length: 19 residues. The junction had 9 bases not matched to a gene; V was cut back by 0 bases and J by 1 base. CDR1 is SGHNT and CDR2 is YENEEA in the germline V gene. 60 Vbeta and 13 Jbeta primers were used in PCR. In the authors' workflow: Unique TCR beta chains numbered 80 million to 95 million in a later analysis, with about 11 million shared. Assay used: immunoSEQ multiplex PCR; TCRdb lists only in-frame clones, some missing. Clonal size and the V and J genes are those of that table, whereas D and trimming came from the DNA. The sample records 140,000 or so clones, roughly 86% being singletons. This clone was picked up one time. Its antigen remains unidentified.

This chain joins TRBV11-3 and TRBJ2-5, with 12 bases aligning to TRBD2. The sample was PBMCs. This receptor was identified in a woman aged 40 to 50 in good health and CMV-seronegative. CDR3 amino acids: CASSLDQLAGGTSQETQYF. In nucleotides, the CDR3 is TGTGCCAGCAGCTTAGATCAACTAGCGGGAGGAACCTCCCAAGAGACCCAGTACTTC.